The present T cell receptor (beta chain) was sequenced within a study of T cells after yellow fever vaccination. Whole-study findings and limits: Contamination by abundant bulk-population clonotypes could be present in FACS-sorted repertoires. Most primary-vaccination clones recurred post-booster (roughly 96% CD4, 88% CD8).

This clonotype was found a few times. No antigen is known for it. The CDR3 is 14 amino acids. The germline CDR1 and CDR2 sequences are SGHRS and YFSETQ. Trimming took 6 bases from V and 3 from J, leaving 15 bases between them. TCRdb recomputed calls from the 5' RACE reads with MiXCR, one row per CDR3 protein. The sample lists 500,000 to 650,000 distinct CDR3 sequences, around 12% occurring once. The TCR was taken from a man aged 30-40 years who received the YFV17D yellow fever vaccine. The chain has TRBV5-1 and TRBJ1-1; D possibly corresponds to TRBD1 (5 bases). The sample was PBMCs, taken on the day of the yellow fever booster vaccination. The CDR3 protein is CASNPRGGDTEAFF. CDR3 sequence (DNA): TGCGCCAGCAACCCCCGGGGGGGAGACACTGAAGCTTTCTTT. The variable domain in full, with the rest retrieved from reference TRBV5-1 and TRBJ1-1, is KAGVTQTPRYLIKTRGQQVTLSCSPISGHRSVSWYQQTPGQGLQFLFEYFSETQRNKGNFPGRFSGRQFSNSRSEMNVSTLELGDSALYLCASNPRGGDTEAFFGQGTRLTVV.